The present entry profiles one T cell receptor (beta chain) with its context. The sample comes from a study of identical twins. TCRdb passed the 5' RACE reads through MiXCR, listing each CDR3 protein once. The table shows around 370,000 distinct CDR3 sequences, with roughly 9% occurring only once. The receptor comes from a woman aged 50 to 60 in good health. The sample consisted of naive T cells sorted from blood.

DNA of the CDR3: TGTGCCAGCAGCAACCCCCAGCGGGGGGCAATCTACAATGAGCAGTTCTTC. Amino acids: CASSNPQRGAIYNEQFF. The rearrangement joins TRBV11-3 to TRBJ2-1; 9 bases are a match to TRBD2. Trimming cost V 5 bases and J 3 bases; bases outside gene matches: 11. Germline V gene data show CDR1 as SGHNT and CDR2 as YENEEA. The CDR3 totals 17 residues.